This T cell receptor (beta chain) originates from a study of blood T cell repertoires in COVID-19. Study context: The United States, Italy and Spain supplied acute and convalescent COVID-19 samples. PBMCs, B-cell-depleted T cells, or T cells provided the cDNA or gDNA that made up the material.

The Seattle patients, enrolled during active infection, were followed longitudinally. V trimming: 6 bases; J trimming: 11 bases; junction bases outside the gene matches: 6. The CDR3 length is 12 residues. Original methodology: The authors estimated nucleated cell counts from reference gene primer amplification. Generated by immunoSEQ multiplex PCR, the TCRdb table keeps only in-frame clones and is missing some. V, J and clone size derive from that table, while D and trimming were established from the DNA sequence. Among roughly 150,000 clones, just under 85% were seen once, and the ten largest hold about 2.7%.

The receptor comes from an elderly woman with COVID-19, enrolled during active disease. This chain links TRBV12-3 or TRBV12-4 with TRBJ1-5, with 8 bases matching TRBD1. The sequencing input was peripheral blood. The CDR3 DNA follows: TGTGCCAGCAGACCAGGACAGGGATCCCAGCATTTT. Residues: CASRPGQGSQHF.